This TCR beta chain stems from a study of blood T cell repertoires in COVID-19. TCRdb's table, derived via immunoSEQ multiplex PCR, lists solely in-frame clones and lacks some. The sample shows roughly 330,000 clones, about four fifths of them seen only once. V dropped 5 bases and J dropped 5; count of bases not matched to a gene: 7. The V gene's germline CDR1 is SGHNT and CDR2 YYREEE (reference sequence). The CDR3 has 15 amino acids. Sequenced sample: peripheral blood. The sequence came from a woman between 45 and 60 years old with acute or convalescent COVID-19. The chain recombines TRBV5-4 with TRBJ2-1, with 10 bases matching TRBD2. CDR3: CASSNGGLADNEQFF. The CDR3 DNA reads TGTGCCAGCAGTAACGGTGGACTAGCGGACAATGAGCAGTTCTTC.